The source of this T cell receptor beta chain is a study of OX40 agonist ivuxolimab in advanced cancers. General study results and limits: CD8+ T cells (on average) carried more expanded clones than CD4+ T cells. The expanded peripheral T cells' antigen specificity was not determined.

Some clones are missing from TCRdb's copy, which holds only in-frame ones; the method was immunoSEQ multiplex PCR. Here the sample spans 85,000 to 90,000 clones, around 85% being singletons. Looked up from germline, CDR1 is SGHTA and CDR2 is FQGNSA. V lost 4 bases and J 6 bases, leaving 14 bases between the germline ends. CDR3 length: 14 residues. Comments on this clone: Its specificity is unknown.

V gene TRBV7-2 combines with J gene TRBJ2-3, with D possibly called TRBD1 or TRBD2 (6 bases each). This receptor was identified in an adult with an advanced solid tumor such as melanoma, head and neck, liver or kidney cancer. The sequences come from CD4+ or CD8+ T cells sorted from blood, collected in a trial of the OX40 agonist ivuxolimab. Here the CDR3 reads CASSSGASADTQYF. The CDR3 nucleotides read TGTGCCAGCAGCTCGGGGGCTAGCGCCGATACGCAGTATTTT. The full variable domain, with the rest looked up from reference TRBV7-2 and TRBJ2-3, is GAGVSQSPSNKVTEKGKDVELRCDPISGHTALYWYRQSLGQGLEFLIYFQGNSAPDKSGLPSDRFSAERTGGSVSTLTIQRTQQEDSAVYLCASSSGASADTQYFGPGTRLTVL.